This T cell receptor (beta chain) is from a study of T cell responses to AZD1222 COVID-19 vaccine. Sequencing was performed with immunoSEQ multiplex PCR; in TCRdb, only in-frame clones are kept and a portion is missing. The sample holds about 140,000 clones; over 75% are singletons and the top ten take roughly 4.7%. The junction had 13 bases not matched to a gene; V was cut back by 7 bases and J by 7 bases. The CDR3 has 14 amino acids. In germline, CDR1 is SGHAT, CDR2 FQNNGV. As for this clone: What it binds is not known.

Study findings and constraints: Repertoires were collected only later (after the peak T cell response had occurred). Increases in Spike-specific TCR breadth and depth were seen after two AZD1222 doses. At baseline, seropositivity was found in only a handful of AZD1222 recipients.

The receptor comes from an adult in good health. Sample: peripheral blood, taken on day 0 of AZD1222 vaccination. This rearrangement joins TRBV11-2 to TRBJ2-7, with 7 bases matching TRBD1. The CDR3 DNA follows: TGTGCCAGCACCCGGACAGGAGTACTACGGGAGCAGTACTTC. This codes for CASTRTGVLREQYF.